This T cell receptor (beta chain) originates from a study of T cell clonality in common variable immunodeficiency. There are 12 residues in the CDR3. The junction had 3 bases not matched to a gene; V was cut back by 3 bases and J by 5 bases. From germline, CDR1 is DFQATT and CDR2 SNEGSKA (reference sequence). Whole-study results and caveats: Shared TCRbeta clones were fewer between CVID subjects than controls. CVID subjects had higher TCRbeta clonality than healthy controls, most marked in about a third.

Produced via immunoSEQ multiplex PCR; TCRdb's table is partial and in-frame only. In total the sample includes under 50,000 clones, none of them seen once. This clone was counted at least ten times. The antigen is unknown. The sequence runs out 3 residues before the end of the CDR3; the remainder is reconstructed from the germline J gene. This receptor was taken from a person aged 18-70 years in good health. This chain joins TRBV20-1 and TRBJ2-7; 8 bases align to TRBD2. The specimen sequenced was peripheral blood mononuclear cells. The sequenced part of the CDR3 DNA is TGCAGTGCTAGCTCGGGGGGGAACGAG. This gives the protein CSASSGGNE. The entire CDR3 protein is CSASSGGNEQYF.